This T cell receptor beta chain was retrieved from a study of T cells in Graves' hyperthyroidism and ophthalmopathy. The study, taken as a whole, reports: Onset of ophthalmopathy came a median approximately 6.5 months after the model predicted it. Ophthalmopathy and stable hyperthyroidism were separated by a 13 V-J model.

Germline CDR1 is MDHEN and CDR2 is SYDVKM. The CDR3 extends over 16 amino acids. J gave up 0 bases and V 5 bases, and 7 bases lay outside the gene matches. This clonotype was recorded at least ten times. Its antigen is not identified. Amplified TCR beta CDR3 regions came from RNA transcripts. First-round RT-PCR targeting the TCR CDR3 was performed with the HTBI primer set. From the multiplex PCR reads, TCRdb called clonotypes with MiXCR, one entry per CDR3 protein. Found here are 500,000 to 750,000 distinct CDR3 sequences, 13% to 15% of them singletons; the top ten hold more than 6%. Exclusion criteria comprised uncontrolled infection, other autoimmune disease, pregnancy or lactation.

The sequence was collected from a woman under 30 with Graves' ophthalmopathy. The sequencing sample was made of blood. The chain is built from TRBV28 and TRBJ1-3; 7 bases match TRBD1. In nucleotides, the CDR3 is TGTGCCAGCAGTATCGGACAGGCCCTCTCTGGAAACACCATATATTTT. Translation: CASSIGQALSGNTIYF.